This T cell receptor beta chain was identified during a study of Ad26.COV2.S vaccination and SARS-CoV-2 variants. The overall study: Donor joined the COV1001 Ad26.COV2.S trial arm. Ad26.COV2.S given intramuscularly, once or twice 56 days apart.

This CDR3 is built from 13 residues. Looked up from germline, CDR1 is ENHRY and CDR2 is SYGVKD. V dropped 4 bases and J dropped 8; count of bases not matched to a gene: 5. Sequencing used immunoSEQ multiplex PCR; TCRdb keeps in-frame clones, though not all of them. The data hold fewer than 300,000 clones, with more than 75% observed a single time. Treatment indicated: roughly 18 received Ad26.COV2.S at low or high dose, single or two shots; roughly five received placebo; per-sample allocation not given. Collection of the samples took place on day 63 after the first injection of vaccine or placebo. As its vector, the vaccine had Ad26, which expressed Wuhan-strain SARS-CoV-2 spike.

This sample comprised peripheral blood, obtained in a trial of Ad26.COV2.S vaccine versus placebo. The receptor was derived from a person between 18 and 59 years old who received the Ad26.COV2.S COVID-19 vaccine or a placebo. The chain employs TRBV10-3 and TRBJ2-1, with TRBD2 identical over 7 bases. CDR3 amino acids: CAISGLAGDEQFF. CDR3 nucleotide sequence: TGTGCCATCAGTGGACTAGCCGGGGATGAGCAGTTCTTC.